This TCR beta chain was observed in a study of control samples from healthy donors and cancer patients. Assay used: immunoSEQ multiplex PCR; TCRdb lists only in-frame clones, some missing. The sample lists around 130,000 clones, about 88% seen once, with 3% to 3.5% in the top ten. V shed 6 bases and J 5 bases; nucleotides not matched to a gene: 9. Per the germline V gene, CDR1 is MDHEN and CDR2 is SYDVKM. The CDR3 runs 15 residues. The rearrangement joins TRBV28 to TRBJ2-2; 7 bases match TRBD1. The sequencing sample was made of blood. This TCR was sampled from a man aged 50-60 years in good health. The CDR3 spells CASSDDRARTGELFF. The CDR3 nucleotides are TGTGCCAGCAGCGATGACAGGGCCAGGACCGGGGAGCTGTTTTTT. The whole variable domain, filled in from reference TRBV28 and TRBJ2-2, reads DVKVTQSSRYLVKRTGEKVFLECVQDMDHENMFWYRQDPGLGLRLIYFSYDVKMKEKGDIPEGYSVSREKKERFSLILESASTNQTSMYLCASSDDRARTGELFFGEGSRLTVL.